This entry concerns a single T cell receptor (beta chain). Its antigen is currently not known. Qualities for individual bases were not recorded, and no much larger clone is one base off. This entry is derived from a study of regulatory T cells in long-lasting Graves disease (dated by TCRdb to about 2021). A note on the overall study: Antithyroid drugs had been taken for less than 3 months by newly diagnosed Graves' disease patients. A total of roughly 35 samples were covered by TCR sequencing, comprising around 13 persistent and approximately 20 newly diagnosed Graves' disease patients. Persistent Graves' disease patients were compared with newly diagnosed Graves' disease patients by peripheral blood TCR sequencing and RNA sequencing. The study took place in China and was registered as a clinical trial.

Broad study findings and their caveats: Preferential use of TRBV28, TRBJ1-2 and TRBJ2-5 was observed in persistent disease, whereas TRBV20-1 and TRBJ2-1 were favored in newly diagnosed disease. Peripheral blood alone was examined, since thyroid tissue, which constituted the primary lesion, could not be accessed. As a limitation, the authors acknowledged that the small sample size may reduce accuracy. Sequencing and analysis were limited to the TCR beta chain. Persistent Graves' disease patients showed lower TCR Shannon entropy and fewer highly expanded clones than newly diagnosed patients, suggesting clonal expansion. More public clonotypes were shared among persistent patients (2,741) than among newly diagnosed patients (more than 900).

Libraries were prepared through multiplex PCR. The run used an Illumina HiSeq 4000. CDR3 regions were amplified by Arm-PCR with iRepertoire HTBI primers to construct TCR beta libraries. PCR products were gel purified before sequencing. In the source study's methods: A total of fewer than 70 TRBV and 14 TRBJ segments were identified across samples and were used for gene usage analysis of CDR3 amino acid clonotypes. Filtered high-quality paired reads were merged into contigs using COPE and FqMerger. Contigs were aligned with BLAST to IMGT TRBV, TRBD and TRBJ reference genes, and CDR3 was defined per IMGT. Any clonotype with a frequency above 0.1% was counted as a highly expanded clone. Shannon entropy was used to measure repertoire diversity, and the Gini coefficient was used to measure V-J evenness. Clonotypes shared by more than one individual were considered public. TCRdb redid the processing of the public reads, applying fastp at Q25 and MiXCR, and retained in-frame beta chains. Entries are consolidated by CDR3 protein sequence, retaining the most common genes and DNA. In this record, the V and J calls reflect TCRdb's handling and not the investigators' own analysis. For this sample there are around 500,000 distinct CDR3 sequences; about 13% appear just once. The ten top clones hold about 10% of the sample.

Inclusive of the bounding cysteine and phenylalanine, the CDR3 is 14 residues long. Just CDR3 DNA is preserved here, 42 bases in frame from base 1. The junction shows trimming of 1 base on V and 3 bases on J, plus 11 bases between the germline ends. The germline V gene (reference sequence) provides CDR1 SGHNT and CDR2 YYREEE. What this sample's time point label stands for: newly diagnosed GD, antithyroid drugs for less than 3 months. RNA was extracted from PBMCs in TRIzol for both TCR sequencing and RNA sequencing. The diagnosis of Graves' disease followed American Thyroid Association guidelines. Patients were recruited from an endocrinology department in Xi'an, China. Each patient gave around 9 milliliters of peripheral blood, collected in an EDTA anticoagulant tube. Ficoll Paque Plus density gradient separation was used to isolate PBMCs, and no additional T cell sorting was done. An Agilent 2100 Bioanalyzer and agarose gel were used to assess RNA quality, and a NanoDrop 2000 was used to measure RNA concentration.

These data are also associated with another study on T cells in Graves' hyperthyroidism and ophthalmopathy. The second source states: Stable Graves' hyperthyroidism was defined as the absence of progression to ophthalmopathy over 18 months of follow-up. Hyperthyroidism patients were newly diagnosed, with disease duration under 2 months, and aged 18 to 65 years. Exclusion was applied to patients with uncontrolled infections, other autoimmune diseases, pregnancy or lactation. Diagnoses were based on clinical symptoms, serum thyroxine and TRAb, thyroid ultrasound and orbital computed tomography. For the first round of RT-PCR on the TCR CDR3, the HTBI primer set was used together with the Qiagen OneStep RT-PCR kit. Most expanded thyroid clonotypes (frequency above 0.001) were also detected in blood, a finding suggesting that blood repertoires may reflect thyroid immune responses. A 13 V-J signature model separated ophthalmopathy from stable hyperthyroidism, with around 90% sensitivity and 81.08% specificity in cross-validation and 80%/75% in testing. In validation, progression to ophthalmopathy was predicted by the model with 70.59% sensitivity and roughly 76% specificity, a median of around 6.5 months before onset. TCR V-J signatures able to tell the groups apart were searched for in a discovery cohort of 100 patients, of whom 40 to 45 had Graves' ophthalmopathy and about 55 had stable Graves' hyperthyroidism. Prospective prediction of ophthalmopathy was tested in an independent validation cohort consisting of fewer than 20 hyperthyroidism patients and more than 15 patients who later progressed to ophthalmopathy. The approximately 100 discovery patients were randomly divided into training and test sets at a 7:3 ratio. In addition, the study compared T-cell repertoires in thyroid tissue and in blood from about 6 Graves' hyperthyroidism patients. Once sampling was done, hyperthyroidism patients were given methimazole at a starting dose of 30 mg daily, whereas ophthalmopathy patients were given high-dose intravenous methylprednisolone. Libraries were constructed in a second round of multiplex PCR, after which size selection and purification were performed. Libraries were sequenced paired-end with 100 bp reads on an Illumina HiSeq2000. Raw data were processed with SOAPnuke, discarding reads with adapters, uncalled bases, mean Phred below 15, or no exact constant-primer or identifier match. COPE v1.2.5 was used to merge high-quality paired reads, and clonotypes were defined as unique nucleotide sequences. MiTCR v1.1 was used to align the clonotypes against IMGT TRBV, TRBD and TRBJ reference segments. The analysis included only V-J combinations with a frequency above 0.0001, which together covered 99% to 99.2% of the repertoires. A TCS score was defined as the ratio of F50 (clonal expansion) to E x V (chaos), with BLOSUM62-based TCRdist applied between CDR3 peptides within each V-J. Welch's t-statistics and random forest reduced 450 to 600 V-J features to roughly 13, which were used in a naive Bayes classifier (R e1071). Sample size was not statistically predetermined, and investigators were not blinded to group allocation. According to the paper, TCR Vbeta CDR3 sequencing was carried out on about 140 peripheral blood samples, which came from 40 to 45 ophthalmopathy, fewer than 80 hyperthyroidism and roughly 17 progressor patients.

Material: peripheral blood mononuclear cells (PBMCs), obtained at new diagnosis, from a patient treated with antithyroid drugs. The origin of this receptor is a man aged 25-45 years with Graves disease. Donor details come from another sample of the same person, matched by shared clones. The sequence is built from TRBV5-4 and TRBJ2-7; a weak D assignment points to TRBD1 (6 bases agree). The DNA sequence follows: TGTGCCAGCAGCTTGCGAAACAGGGACTACGAGCAGTACTTC. Protein translation: CASSLRNRDYEQYF.